The subject of this entry is one T cell receptor (beta chain). This sample was taken from a study of OX40 agonist ivuxolimab in advanced cancers. Study-level background: Each dose-escalation patient presented with hepatocellular carcinoma, melanoma, renal cell or head and neck cancer. A partial response was reached by three patients: one with hepatocellular carcinoma and two with cutaneous melanoma.

CDR1 is SEHNR and CDR2 is FQNEAQ in the germline V gene (reference sequence). The V end lost 1 base, the J end lost 10 bases, and 16 bases lay between the germline ends. This CDR3 comprises 14 residues. Produced via immunoSEQ multiplex PCR; TCRdb's table is partial and in-frame only. The sample has 65,000 or so clones, 86% seen once. The sequences come from CD4+ or CD8+ T cells sorted from blood, collected in a trial of the OX40 agonist ivuxolimab. The rearrangement joins TRBV7-9 to TRBJ1-1; weak D call: TRBD1 (5 bases). The sequence came from an adult with an advanced solid tumor such as melanoma, head and neck, liver or kidney cancer. DNA of the CDR3: TGTGCCAGCAGCTTAGGCGCCGGGACTCTCGGAGCTTTCTTT. Translated, it gives CASSLGAGTLGAFF.